This T cell receptor (beta chain) came from a study of blood T cell repertoires in COVID-19. Germline values: CDR1 MGHRA, CDR2 YSYEKL. The CDR3 totals 16 residues. The V end was cut by 0 bases, the J end by 5 bases, with 13 bases between. Some clones are missing from TCRdb's copy, which holds only in-frame ones; the method was immunoSEQ multiplex PCR. The profile shows under 80,000 clones, less than 80% of them singletons. A few counts support this clone. The specimen was peripheral blood. This rearrangement joins TRBV4-1 to TRBJ1-4; D is unresolved. This TCR was sampled from a human donor in a cohort sampled during active COVID-19. The CDR3: CASSQDREGTNEKLFF. CDR3 in DNA: TGCGCCAGCAGCCAAGATAGGGAGGGAACCAATGAAAAACTGTTTTTT.